Presented here are 28 T cell receptor beta chains from one specimen sequenced in a study of beta chain features in type 1 diabetes. Reverse transcription of all isolated RNA meant that expressed TCRB transcripts were sequenced. Measured with immunoSEQ multiplex PCR; TCRdb has only the in-frame clones, and not every one. The sample lists fewer than 650,000 clones; around a sixth were seen once. The sample was naive CD4+ T cells from blood. The source of these receptors is a man younger than 35 in good health.

In its sample, this clone was seen a few times. Here the CDR3 reads CASSPYGLGGNEQFF. CDR3 nucleotides: TGTGCCAGCAGTCCTTACGGACTAGGCGGGAATGAGCAGTTCTTC. The chain uses TRBV28 and TRBJ2-1, with 7 bases lining up with TRBD2. CDR3 length: 15 amino acids. Germline CDR1 and CDR2: MDHEN and SYDVKM. V lost 5 bases and J lost 7; bases outside the gene matches: 11.

This clone was detected only a few times. The chain couples TRBV5-1 to TRBJ2-2, with D possibly being TRBD2 (5 bases). Germline V gene lookup returns CDR1 SGHRS and CDR2 YFSETQ. This CDR3 contains 10 residues. Trimming shortened V by 7 bases and J by 7 bases, and 5 bases separated the two germline ends. The CDR3 reads CASRGGELFF. The CDR3, as DNA: TGCGCCAGCCGGGGCGGGGAGCTGTTTTTT.

The gene calls are TRBV7-9 and TRBJ1-4, with D maybe TRBD1 (5 bases). Germline V CDR1 and CDR2: SEHNR, FQNEAQ (reference sequence). This CDR3 spans 13 amino acids. V dropped 4 bases and J dropped 10 bases, with 13 bases sitting between them. For the CDR3, the DNA is TGTGCCAGCAGCTCGGTGGGGACGGGAAAACTGTTTTTT. As protein: CASSSVGTGKLFF.

The genes are TRBV27 and TRBJ1-5; 10 nucleotides align to TRBD1. V trimming: 3 bases; J trimming: 1 base; junction bases outside the gene matches: 0. Germline V gives CDR1 MNHEY, CDR2 SMNVEV (reference sequence). This CDR3 has 15 amino acids. This CDR3 is CASSLDRGSNQPQHF. The CDR3 DNA is TGTGCCAGCAGTTTGGACAGGGGGAGCAATCAGCCCCAGCATTTT.

The chain couples TRBV5-1 to TRBJ1-4; no reliable D call. This CDR3 spans 17 amino acids. The V and J ends lost 2 bases and 8 bases respectively, with 22 bases between them. Germline lookup yields CDR1 SGHRS and CDR2 YFSETQ. CDR3 coding DNA: TGCGCCAGCAGCTTTGCCTTGCGCGGTCCTTCAGTCGAAAAACTGTTTTTT. Encoded protein: CASSFALRGPSVEKLFF. Variable domain in full (rest from reference TRBV5-1 and TRBJ1-4): KAGVTQTPRYLIKTRGQQVTLSCSPISGHRSVSWYQQTPGQGLQFLFEYFSETQRNKGNFPGRFSGRQFSNSRSEMNVSTLELGDSALYLCASSFALRGPSVEKLFFGSGTQLSVL.

This clone has a handful of counts. The J gene is TRBJ2-5, the V gene TRBV14, with D unresolved. CDR3 length: 12 residues. Germline V gene sequence: CDR1 SGHDN, CDR2 FVKESK. V was pared by 1 base and J by 8 bases, with 8 bases between. This CDR3 is CASSQGSLTQYF. CDR3 sequence (DNA): TGTGCCAGCAGCCAAGGCTCACTAACCCAGTACTTC. Full variable domain (outside the CDR3, taken from reference TRBV14 and TRBJ2-5): EAGVTQFPSHSVIEKGQTVTLRCDPISGHDNLYWYRRVMGKEIKFLLHFVKESKQDESGMPNNRFLAERTGGTYSTLKVQPAELEDSGVYFCASSQGSLTQYFGPGTRLLVL.

The CDR3 nucleotides read TGTGCCAGCATGAGGGTGAGCTATGGCTACACCTTC. Amino acid sequence: CASMRVSYGYTF. The chain recombines TRBV6-5 with TRBJ1-2; unclear D gene. The CDR3 has 12 residues. V lost 7 bases and J lost 4, with 10 bases in between. Germline CDR1 is MNHEY and CDR2 is SVGAGI.

A few counts support this clone. J is TRBJ2-7 and V is TRBV19, with 9 positions matching TRBD2. The CDR3 extends over 17 amino acids. Germline lookup yields CDR1 LNHDA and CDR2 SQIVND (reference sequence). V lost 2 bases, J lost 6 bases, and 14 bases stayed unmatched. The CDR3 sequence: CASSIRVAGAPLPEQYF. CDR3 DNA: TGTGCCAGTAGTATAAGGGTAGCGGGAGCGCCCCTCCCCGAGCAGTACTTC.

The chain links TRBV19 to TRBJ1-5, with D perhaps TRBD1 (5 bases). V dropped 3 bases and J dropped 0 bases, with 15 bases sitting between them. Germline CDR1 is LNHDA and CDR2 is SQIVND (reference sequence). This CDR3 is 17 amino acids long. CDR3 residues: CASSISLEGNSNQPQHF. The CDR3 region has the DNA TGTGCCAGTAGTATCAGTCTCGAGGGGAATAGCAATCAGCCCCAGCATTTT.

V is TRBV28 and J is TRBJ1-2, with unresolved D. Trimming removed 10 bases at V and 1 base at J, with 13 bases between. This CDR3 has 13 residues. The germline V gene encodes CDR1 MDHEN and CDR2 SYDVKM. CDR3 residues: CATPGRHNYGYTF. CDR3 nucleotides: TGTGCCACCCCCGGCAGGCATAACTATGGCTACACCTTC.

V and J are TRBV9 and TRBJ1-2; 8 bases are shared with TRBD1. The ends lost 1 base at V and 3 bases at J; junction bases unmatched: 5. This CDR3 is built from 15 residues. CDR1 is SGDLS and CDR2 is YYNGEE in the germline V gene. CDR3 DNA: TGTGCCAGCAGCGTACAGGGGGCCAATGACTATGGCTACACCTTC. Amino acid sequence: CASSVQGANDYGYTF.

This clone was detected only a few times. The chain employs TRBV2 and TRBJ1-5; unclear D gene. There are 13 residues in the CDR3. V was cut by 6 bases and J by 2 bases, with 8 bases left in between. Germline values: CDR1 SNHLY, CDR2 FYNNEI. DNA for the CDR3: TGTGCCAGCAGCCTCTCTCGCAATCAGCCCCAGCATTTT. Its translation: CASSLSRNQPQHF.

This clone came up many times. The chain combines TRBV10-3 with TRBJ2-7; maybe TRBD1 (5 bases). Between the trimmed V and J ends, which lost 7 bases and 2 bases, there was a span of 15 bases. The CDR3 sequence is 14 residues long. Germline V lookup: CDR1 ENHRY, CDR2 SYGVKD. As DNA, the CDR3 is TGTGCCATCACCCAACAGGCGTATACCTACGAGCAGTACTTC. As protein: CAITQQAYTYEQYF.

The chain carries TRBV7-3 and TRBJ2-3; 9 bases agree with TRBD2. There are 13 residues in the CDR3. Germline assignment: CDR1 SGHTA and CDR2 FQGTGA. J was trimmed by 5 bases and V by 4 bases; bases with no gene match: 1. CDR3 protein: CASSSTSGDTQYF. Written as DNA, the CDR3 is TGTGCCAGCAGCTCGACTAGCGGAGATACGCAGTATTTT. Filled out from reference TRBV7-3 and TRBJ2-3, the complete variable domain reads GAGVSQTPSNKVTEKGKYVELRCDPISGHTALYWYRQSLGQGPEFLIYFQGTGAADDSGLPNDRFFAVRPEGSVSTLKIQRTERGDSAVYLCASSSTSGDTQYFGPGTRLTVL.

The chain links TRBV30 to TRBJ2-7; tentatively, D is TRBD1 (6 bases). In germline, CDR1 is GTSNPN, CDR2 SVGIG (reference sequence). Trimming stripped 4 bases from V and 1 base from J, with 14 bases between. The CDR3 consists of 14 residues. CDR3 amino acids: CAWTWGPTSYEQYF. In nucleotides, the CDR3 is TGTGCCTGGACCTGGGGGCCCACGTCCTACGAGCAGTACTTC.

The chain recombines TRBV29-1 with TRBJ2-2; 8 nucleotides align to TRBD1. This CDR3 has 15 amino acids. Germline V gives CDR1 SQVTM, CDR2 ANQGSEA. Trimming cost V 7 bases and J 2 bases; bases outside gene matches: 9. DNA of the CDR3: TGCAGCGCTACACAGGGGGTTAGAAACACCGGGGAGCTGTTTTTT. This translates into CSATQGVRNTGELFF.

This clone has more than one count but fewer than ten. J is TRBJ2-3 and V is TRBV5-6; a weak D match, TRBD1 (5 bases). V was clipped by 4 bases and J by 2 bases, with 14 bases between them. This CDR3 is built from 15 residues. Germline loops: CDR1 SGHDT, CDR2 YYEEEE. CDR3 protein: CASSLEPTDTDTQYF. DNA for the CDR3: TGTGCCAGCAGCCTCGAGCCGACAGACACAGATACGCAGTATTTT. The full variable domain, with the rest looked up from reference TRBV5-6 and TRBJ2-3, is DAGVTQSPTHLIKTRGQQVTLRCSPKSGHDTVSWYQQALGQGPQFIFQYYEEEERQRGNFPDRFSGHQFPNYSSELNVNALLLGDSALYLCASSLEPTDTDTQYFGPGTRLTVL.

This clone was detected a few times. Additional DNA sequences in this sample encode the identical CDR3. The chain has TRBV7-9 and TRBJ2-3; a weak D match, TRBD1 (6 bases). The V end was cut by 5 bases, the J end by 0 bases, with 12 bases between. The CDR3 is made up of 15 amino acids. The germline CDR1 and CDR2 sequences are SEHNR and FQNEAQ (reference sequence). The CDR3 region has the DNA TGTGCCAGCAGCCTACAGGGTTTGAGCACAGATACGCAGTATTTT. Protein product: CASSLQGLSTDTQYF.

This chain connects TRBV2 to TRBJ1-2; D call uncertain. Germline CDR1 is SNHLY and CDR2 is FYNNEI. V was pared by 2 bases and J by 12 bases, with 13 bases between. This CDR3 has 12 residues. CDR3 sequence (DNA): TGTGCCAGCAGTGAATGGGAGGGAATCCACACCTTC. Its protein product is CASSEWEGIHTF.

There are a few counts of this clone. J is TRBJ1-2 and V is TRBV19; a weak D match, TRBD1 (5 bases). Germline V gene sequence: CDR1 LNHDA, CDR2 SQIVND (reference sequence). There are 12 residues in the CDR3. V was cut by 6 bases and J by 5 bases, with 10 bases left in between. The CDR3, as DNA: TGTGCCAGTAGCAGGGAAGGATATGGCTACACCTTC. It is translated as CASSREGYGYTF.

This clone was observed a handful of times. This chain connects TRBV7-2 to TRBJ2-5; TRBD2 matches at 16 bases. The CDR3 has 17 residues. V dropped 5 bases and J dropped 5; count of bases not matched to a gene: 8. The germline V gene encodes CDR1 SGHTA and CDR2 FQGNSA. CDR3 in DNA: TGTGCCAGCAGCCGGCCGGGACTAGCGGGGGGGCTGGAGACCCAGTACTTC. It codes for CASSRPGLAGGLETQYF.

This clone was found a few times. V gene TRBV5-6 combines with J gene TRBJ2-3; D remains unclear. Germline V gives CDR1 SGHDT, CDR2 YYEEEE. The CDR3 extends over 16 amino acids. Trimming took 4 bases from V and 6 from J, leaving 21 bases between them. The CDR3 protein is CASSPFGVGNLDTQYF. DNA for the CDR3: TGTGCCAGCAGCCCTTTTGGGGTGGGCAATCTTGATACGCAGTATTTT.

The V gene is TRBV5-1, the J gene TRBJ1-5; D gene uncertain. This CDR3 is built from 14 residues. The V end was cut by 0 bases, the J end by 0 bases, with 4 bases between. Germline values: CDR1 SGHRS, CDR2 YFSETQ. CDR3 coding DNA: TGCGCCAGCAGCTTGGGCCCTAGCAATCAGCCCCAGCATTTT. It specifies CASSLGPSNQPQHF.

This sequence joins TRBV29-1 and TRBJ1-1, with TRBD1 as a possible D gene (6 bases). The CDR3 totals 12 residues. The V and J ends lost 5 bases and 5 bases respectively, with 12 bases between them. The germline CDR1 and CDR2 sequences are SQVTM and ANQGSEA. The CDR3 coding sequence is TGCAGCGTTTACCTACAGGGTACTGAAGCTTTCTTT. Residues: CSVYLQGTEAFF.

The chain combines TRBV29-1 with TRBJ2-1; 9 bases fit TRBD1. J lost 2 bases, V lost 8 bases, and 13 bases had no gene match. There are 16 residues in the CDR3. Germline CDR1 SQVTM, CDR2 ANQGSEA. As DNA, the CDR3 is TGCAGCTCCCAAGGGGGGGACAGGGCGGCCTACAATGAGCAGTTCTTC. Translation gives CSSQGGDRAAYNEQFF.

This clone was detected only a few times. The chain combines TRBV15 with TRBJ2-7; 11 bases align to TRBD1. The CDR3 has 15 amino acids. Germline CDR1 and CDR2: LNHNV and YYDKDF (reference sequence). V dropped 5 bases and J dropped 7; count of bases not matched to a gene: 10. Here the CDR3 reads CATSPRDRGLGEQYF. CDR3 coding DNA: TGTGCCACCAGCCCCCGGGACAGGGGGTTAGGGGAGCAGTACTTC.

This clone was counted a few times. The V and J genes are TRBV9 and TRBJ2-1, with TRBD2 as a possible D gene (5 bases). Germline CDR1 is SGDLS and CDR2 is YYNGEE. This CDR3 comprises 14 residues. Trimming took off 1 base at V and 9 bases at J, with 14 bases between the two ends. Here the CDR3 reads CASSVHVPGSEQFF. The CDR3 coding sequence is TGTGCCAGCAGCGTACATGTCCCGGGAAGTGAGCAGTTCTTC.

This clone was detected a few times. The J gene is TRBJ2-3, the V gene TRBV27, with D hard to call. The CDR3 consists of 13 residues. The V gene's germline CDR1 is MNHEY and CDR2 SMNVEV (reference sequence). Trimming removed 2 bases at V and 5 bases at J, with 8 bases between. This CDR3 reads CASSLVLGDTQYF. The CDR3 DNA follows: TGTGCCAGCAGTTTAGTGTTGGGAGATACGCAGTATTTT.